These 25 T cell receptor beta chains came from one sample sequenced in a study of healthy donors' naive CD4 and CD8 T cells. Starting from about 0.55 ug of total RNA, TCR libraries were made with linear amplification. TCRdb re-analysed the reads in MiXCR, keeping a single row per CDR3 protein. Among about 180,000 distinct CDR3 sequences listed, 65% to 75% were seen once. Sequenced sample: naive CD4+ and CD8+ T cells sorted from blood, pooled from several donors. The receptors were sampled from a pool of human donors in good health; the sample pools cells from several healthy donors.

The genes are TRBV5-5 and TRBJ2-3; unclear D gene. CDR1 and CDR2 (germline): SGHKS, YYEKEE (reference sequence). The CDR3 is 14 residues long. Trimming removed 0 bases from V and 3 bases from J, with 8 bases in between. The DNA of the CDR3 is TGTGCCAGCAGCTTGGTACGAGTAACAGATACGCAGTATTTT. This sequence encodes CASSLVRVTDTQYF.

The chain uses TRBV6-5 and TRBJ1-1; a possible D gene is TRBD1 (5 bases). V shed 7 bases and J shed 4 bases, with 16 bases lying between them. Germline V CDR1 and CDR2: MNHEY, SVGAGI. This CDR3 region has 14 residues. The chain's CDR3 is CASIPLVGGTEAFF. The CDR3 DNA is TGTGCCAGCATTCCGCTCGTCGGGGGCACTGAAGCTTTCTTT.

The chain has TRBV19 and TRBJ1-5; D gene ambiguous. The germline V and J ends were trimmed by 6 bases and 9 bases, with 12 bases remaining between them. The germline CDR1 and CDR2 sequences are LNHDA and SQIVND (reference sequence). The CDR3 covers 12 residues. CDR3 nucleotides: TGTGCCAGTAGCATCAACAGTGTGCCCCAGCATTTT. Encoded protein: CASSINSVPQHF.

The chain recombines TRBV18 with TRBJ2-5; D assignment may be TRBD1 or TRBD2 (5 bases each). The CDR3 is 13 residues long. CDR1 is KGHSH and CDR2 is LQKENI in the germline V gene. V was pared by 3 bases and J by 2 bases, with 7 bases between. CDR3 region: CASSPGTQETQYF. The CDR3 DNA reads TGTGCCAGCTCACCGGGGACGCAAGAGACCCAGTACTTC.

The gene calls are TRBV29-1 and TRBJ2-7; D possibly matches TRBD1 or TRBD2 (5 bases each). V was cut by 0 bases and J by 2 bases, with 11 bases left in between. The CDR3 has 14 amino acids. Germline V gives CDR1 SQVTM, CDR2 ANQGSEA. DNA for the CDR3: TGCAGCGTTGAAGAAGGAGGCAGGGCCTACGAGCAGTACTTC. Its protein is CSVEEGGRAYEQYF.

This clonotype was counted only a few times. V gene TRBV11-2 combines with J gene TRBJ2-6; D gene uncertain. The CDR3 runs 14 residues. Trimming shortened V by 2 bases and J by 0 bases, and 2 bases separated the two germline ends. Germline assignment: CDR1 SGHAT and CDR2 FQNNGV. CDR3 protein: CASSLSSGANVLTF. For the CDR3, the DNA is TGTGCCAGCAGCTTATCCTCTGGGGCCAACGTCCTGACTTTC.

The chain employs TRBV6-5 and TRBJ1-2, with 9 bases lining up with TRBD1. From germline, CDR1 is MNHEY and CDR2 SVGAGI. V dropped 5 bases and J dropped 6; count of bases not matched to a gene: 7. The CDR3 totals 14 residues. This chain's CDR3 is CASSPTGTGHGYTF. The CDR3, as DNA: TGTGCCAGCAGTCCGACCGGGACAGGGCATGGCTACACCTTC.

The V and J genes are TRBV29-1 and TRBJ2-1, with a weak D call TRBD2 (6 bases). The length of the CDR3 is 13 residues. Germline assignment: CDR1 SQVTM and CDR2 ANQGSEA. Trimming stripped 2 bases from V and 8 bases from J, with 13 bases between. CDR3 amino acids: CSVEPSVGDEQFF. The CDR3, as DNA: TGCAGCGTTGAACCTAGCGTTGGCGATGAGCAGTTCTTC.

This chain uses TRBV6-2 or TRBV6-3 with TRBJ2-1, with 7 bases lining up with TRBD1. Germline assignment: CDR1 MNHEY and CDR2 SVGEGT. The CDR3 runs 14 residues. Germline trimming cut 7 bases from V and 6 bases from J; bases unmatched to any gene: 9. The CDR3 DNA is TGTGCCAGCAAGAAGGGGGCCGGGGTCAATGAGCAGTTCTTC. Protein product: CASKKGAGVNEQFF.

J is TRBJ2-7 and V is TRBV2; D remains ambiguous. CDR1 is SNHLY and CDR2 is FYNNEI in the germline V gene. The CDR3 extends over 13 amino acids. The V end was cut by 7 bases, the J end by 2 bases, with 12 bases between. CDR3 loop: CASKEVPPYEQYF. The CDR3 DNA is TGTGCCAGCAAAGAAGTGCCTCCCTACGAGCAGTACTTC.

This sequence joins TRBV29-1 and TRBJ1-2, with D unresolved. The CDR3 contains 13 residues. V was shortened by 7 bases and J by 2 bases, with 14 bases between the two germline ends. Germline V gene lookup returns CDR1 SQVTM and CDR2 ANQGSEA. The CDR3 DNA follows: TGCAGCGATATGGGCCGTGGAAACTATGGCTACACCTTC. Translated: CSDMGRGNYGYTF.

The gene calls are TRBV27 and TRBJ2-6, with unresolved D. The V gene's germline CDR1 is MNHEY and CDR2 SMNVEV (reference sequence). The germline V and J ends were trimmed by 9 bases and 3 bases, with 15 bases remaining between them. The CDR3 loop spans 15 amino acids. CDR3 sequence reads: CASAGRVNGANVLTF. DNA of the CDR3: TGTGCCAGTGCTGGCAGAGTTAATGGGGCCAACGTCCTGACTTTC.

The genes are TRBV19 and TRBJ2-1; 13 bases line up with TRBD2. Per the germline V gene, CDR1 is LNHDA and CDR2 is SQIVND (reference sequence). J gave up 5 bases and V 5 bases, and 3 bases lay outside the gene matches. This CDR3 contains 15 residues. CDR3 loop: CASSGLAGVNNEQFF. CDR3 coding DNA: TGTGCCAGTAGTGGACTAGCGGGGGTTAACAATGAGCAGTTCTTC.

This clonotype was detected once. The chain carries TRBV5-4 and TRBJ2-2, with D possibly being TRBD2 (5 bases). Germline loops: CDR1 SGHNT, CDR2 YYREEE (reference sequence). V lost 3 bases, J lost 7 bases, and 13 bases lay in between. This CDR3 is 14 amino acids long. CDR3 sequence reads: CASSSTIVGGELFF. DNA of the CDR3: TGTGCCAGCAGCTCGACTATAGTAGGCGGGGAGCTGTTTTTT.

This clonotype was seen only a few times. The V and J genes are TRBV7-9 and TRBJ2-2, with unresolved D. V was pared by 6 bases and J by 6 bases, with 14 bases between. Germline CDR1 is SEHNR and CDR2 is FQNEAQ (reference sequence). The CDR3 runs 14 residues. The CDR3 nucleotides read TGTGCCAGCAGTCACCGTTTTGGACCCGGGGAGCTGTTTTTT. Its protein product is CASSHRFGPGELFF.

This clonotype has just one count. The rearrangement links TRBV19 to TRBJ2-1, with D tentatively TRBD2 (6 bases). The CDR3 contains 11 residues. V dropped 3 bases and J dropped 13 bases, with 10 bases sitting between them. CDR1 and CDR2 (germline): LNHDA, SQIVND (reference sequence). CDR3 residues: CASSIGGTQFF. CDR3 DNA: TGTGCCAGTAGTATCGGCGGGACTCAGTTCTTC.

V gene TRBV28 combines with J gene TRBJ2-7; weak D call: TRBD1 (5 bases). CDR3 size: 15 residues. V was clipped by 6 bases and J by 0 bases, with 15 bases between them. Germline values: CDR1 MDHEN, CDR2 SYDVKM. DNA for the CDR3: TGTGCCAGCAGCCATCCCCCCAGGGTCTCCTACGAGCAGTACTTC. It encodes CASSHPPRVSYEQYF.

The chain combines TRBV20-1 with TRBJ2-7, with 7 bases matching TRBD1. The CDR3 is 14 residues long. The V gene end was trimmed by 4 bases and the J gene end by 0 bases; junction bases not matched to a gene: 6. The germline V gene has CDR1 DFQATT and CDR2 SNEGSKA (reference sequence). In DNA form, the CDR3 reads TGCAGTGCTATGGACAGGAGGAGCTCCTACGAGCAGTACTTC. Residues: CSAMDRRSSYEQYF.

J is TRBJ2-1 and V is TRBV29-1, with D maybe TRBD2 (6 bases). This CDR3 is 12 amino acids long. The V gene's germline CDR1 is SQVTM and CDR2 ANQGSEA. The V and J ends lost 4 bases and 10 bases respectively, with 14 bases between them. The CDR3: CSVVPGGTEQFF. The CDR3 DNA sequence: TGCAGCGTTGTCCCAGGCGGGACCGAGCAGTTCTTC.

The chain combines TRBV6-5 with TRBJ2-7; possible D gene TRBD2, 5 bases. CDR3 size: 15 residues. Trimming shortened V by 0 bases and J by 4 bases, and 13 bases separated the two germline ends. Germline CDR1 reads MNHEY; CDR2 reads SVGAGI. The CDR3 nucleotides are TGTGCCAGCAGTTACTCGAGGGTAGGGCCTTACGAGCAGTACTTC. This gives the protein CASSYSRVGPYEQYF.

V usage is TRBV29-1 and J usage is TRBJ2-7, with 11 positions matching TRBD1. The CDR3 is 13 residues long. The trim removed 6 bases at V and 2 bases at J, leaving 3 bases unmatched. The V gene's germline CDR1 is SQVTM and CDR2 ANQGSEA. In nucleotides, the CDR3 is TGCAGCGTCGGACAGGGGGCAGCCTACGAGCAGTACTTC. Protein: CSVGQGAAYEQYF.

This clonotype was seen once. The genes are TRBV4-2 and TRBJ2-1; 7 bases align to TRBD2. Germline V gives CDR1 LGHNA, CDR2 YNFKEQ. Unmatched junction bases numbered 5, after V lost 1 base and J lost 5 bases. CDR3 length: 15 amino acids. CDR3 loop: CASSQGTSEDNEQFF. CDR3 DNA sequence: TGTGCCAGCAGCCAAGGAACTAGCGAAGACAATGAGCAGTTCTTC.

In DNA, the CDR3 is TGTGCCAGCAGCTTCAGAGCGGGAGGGATGGAGACCCAGTACTTC. Protein sequence: CASSFRAGGMETQYF. The chain has TRBV7-8 and TRBJ2-5, with 10 positions matching TRBD2. Germline V CDR1 and CDR2: SGHVS, FQNEAQ. V was clipped by 3 bases and J by 5 bases; unmatched bases: 6. CDR3 length equals 15 residues.

CDR3 sequence: CASSLGQNSNQPQHF. In DNA, the CDR3 is TGTGCCAGCAGCTTAGGACAGAATAGCAATCAGCCCCAGCATTTT. This chain uses TRBV7-2 with TRBJ1-5; a weak D match, TRBD1 (5 bases). The V gene's germline CDR1 is SGHTA and CDR2 FQGNSA. This CDR3 comprises 15 residues. The V and J ends lost 1 base and 0 bases respectively, with 7 bases between them.

This clonotype was recorded a few times. The chain carries TRBV6-1 and TRBJ1-2, with D uncertain. The length of the CDR3 is 13 residues. From germline, CDR1 is MNHNS and CDR2 SASEGT. Trimming shortened V by 3 bases and J by 4 bases, and 9 bases separated the two germline ends. CDR3 loop: CASSDLGSYGYTF. The CDR3 region has the DNA TGTGCCAGCAGTGATCTGGGATCCTATGGCTACACCTTC.